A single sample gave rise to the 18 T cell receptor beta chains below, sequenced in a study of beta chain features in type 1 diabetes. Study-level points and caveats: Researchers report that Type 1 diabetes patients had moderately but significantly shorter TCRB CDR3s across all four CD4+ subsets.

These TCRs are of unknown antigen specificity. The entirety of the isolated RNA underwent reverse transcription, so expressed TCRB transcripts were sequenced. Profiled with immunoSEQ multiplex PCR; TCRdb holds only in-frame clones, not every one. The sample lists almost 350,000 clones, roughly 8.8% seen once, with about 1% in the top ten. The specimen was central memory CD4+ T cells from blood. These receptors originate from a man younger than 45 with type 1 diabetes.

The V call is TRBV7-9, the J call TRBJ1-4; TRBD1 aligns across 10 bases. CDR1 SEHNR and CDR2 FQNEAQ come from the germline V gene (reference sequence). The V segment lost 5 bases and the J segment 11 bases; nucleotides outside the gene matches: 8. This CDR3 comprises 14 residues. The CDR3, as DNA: TGTGCCAGCAGCGACGGGACAGGGGACGGTAAACTGTTTTTT. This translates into CASSDGTGDGKLFF.

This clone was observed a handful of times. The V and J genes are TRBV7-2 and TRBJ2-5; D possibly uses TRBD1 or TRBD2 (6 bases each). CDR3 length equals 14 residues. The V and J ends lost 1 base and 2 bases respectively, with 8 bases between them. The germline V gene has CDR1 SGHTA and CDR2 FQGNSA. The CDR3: CASSLGGAQETQYF. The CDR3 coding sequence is TGTGCCAGCAGCTTAGGGGGGGCTCAAGAGACCCAGTACTTC. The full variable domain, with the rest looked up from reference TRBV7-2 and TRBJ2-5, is GAGVSQSPSNKVTEKGKDVELRCDPISGHTALYWYRQSLGQGLEFLIYFQGNSAPDKSGLPSDRFSAERTGGSVSTLTIQRTQQEDSAVYLCASSLGGAQETQYFGPGTRLLVL.

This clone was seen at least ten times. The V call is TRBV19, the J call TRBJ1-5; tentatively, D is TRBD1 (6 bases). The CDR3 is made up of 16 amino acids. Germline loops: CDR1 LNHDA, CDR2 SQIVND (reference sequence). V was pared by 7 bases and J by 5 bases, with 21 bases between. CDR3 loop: CASTEDRGGLYQPQHF. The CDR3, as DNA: TGTGCCAGTACCGAGGACAGAGGCGGGTTATATCAGCCCCAGCATTTT.

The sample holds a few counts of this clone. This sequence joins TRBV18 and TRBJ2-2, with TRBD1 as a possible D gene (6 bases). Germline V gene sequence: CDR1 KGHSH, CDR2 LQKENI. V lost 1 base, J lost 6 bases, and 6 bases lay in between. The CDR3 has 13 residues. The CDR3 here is CASSPQGAGELFF. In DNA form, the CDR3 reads TGTGCCAGCTCACCACAGGGGGCCGGGGAGCTGTTTTTT.

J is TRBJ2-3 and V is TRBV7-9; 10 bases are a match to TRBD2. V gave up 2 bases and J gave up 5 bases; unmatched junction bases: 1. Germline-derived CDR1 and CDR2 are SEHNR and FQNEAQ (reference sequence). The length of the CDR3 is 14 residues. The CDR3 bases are TGTGCCAGCAGCTTATCTAGCGGGAGAGATACGCAGTATTTT. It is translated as CASSLSSGRDTQYF.

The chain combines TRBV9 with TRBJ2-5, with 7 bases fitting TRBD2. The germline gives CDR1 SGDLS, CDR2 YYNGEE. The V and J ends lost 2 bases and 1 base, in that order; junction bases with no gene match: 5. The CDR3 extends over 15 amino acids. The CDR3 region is CASSVAGDFQETQYF. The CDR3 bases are TGTGCCAGCAGCGTCGCGGGGGACTTCCAAGAGACCCAGTACTTC. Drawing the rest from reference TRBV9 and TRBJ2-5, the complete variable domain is DSGVTQTPKHLITATGQRVTLRCSPRSGDLSVYWYQQSLDQGLQFLIQYYNGEERAKGNILERFSAQQFPDLHSELNLSSLELGDSALYFCASSVAGDFQETQYFGPGTRLLVL.

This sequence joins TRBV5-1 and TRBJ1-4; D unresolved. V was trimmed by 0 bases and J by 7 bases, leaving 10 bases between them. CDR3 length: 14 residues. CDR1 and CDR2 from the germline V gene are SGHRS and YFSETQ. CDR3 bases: TGCGCCAGCAGCTTGGGGGAGGGCACTGAAAAACTGTTTTTT. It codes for CASSLGEGTEKLFF.

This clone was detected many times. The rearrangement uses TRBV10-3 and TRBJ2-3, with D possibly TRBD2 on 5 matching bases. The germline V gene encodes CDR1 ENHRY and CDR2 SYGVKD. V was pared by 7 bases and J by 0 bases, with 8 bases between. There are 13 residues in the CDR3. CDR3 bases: TGTGCCATCACCCCGGGAAGCACAGATACGCAGTATTTT. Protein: CAITPGSTDTQYF.

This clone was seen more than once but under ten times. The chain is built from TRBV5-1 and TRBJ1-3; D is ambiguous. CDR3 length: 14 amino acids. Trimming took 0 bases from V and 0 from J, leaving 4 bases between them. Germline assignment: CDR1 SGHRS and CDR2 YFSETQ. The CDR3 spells CASSLEVSGNTIYF. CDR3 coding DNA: TGCGCCAGCAGCTTGGAGGTCTCTGGAAACACCATATATTTT.

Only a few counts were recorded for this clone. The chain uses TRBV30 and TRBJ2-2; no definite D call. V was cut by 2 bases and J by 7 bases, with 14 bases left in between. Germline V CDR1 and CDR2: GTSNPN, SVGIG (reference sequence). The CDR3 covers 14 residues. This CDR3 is CAWSPGRMYGELFF. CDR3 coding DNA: TGTGCCTGGAGTCCTGGGCGTATGTACGGGGAGCTGTTTTTT.

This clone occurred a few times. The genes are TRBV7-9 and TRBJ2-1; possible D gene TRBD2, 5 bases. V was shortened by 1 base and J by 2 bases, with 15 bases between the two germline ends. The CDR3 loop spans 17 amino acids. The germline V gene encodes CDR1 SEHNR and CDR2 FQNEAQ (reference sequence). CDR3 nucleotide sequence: TGTGCCAGCAGCTTAGTAGGGTCTAGCTTGACCTACAATGAGCAGTTCTTC. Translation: CASSLVGSSLTYNEQFF. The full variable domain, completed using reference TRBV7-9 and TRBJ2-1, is DTGVSQNPRHKITKRGQNVTFRCDPISEHNRLYWYRQTLGQGPEFLTYFQNEAQLEKSRLLSDRFSAERPKGSFSTLEIQRTEQGDSAMYLCASSLVGSSLTYNEQFFGPGTRLTVL.

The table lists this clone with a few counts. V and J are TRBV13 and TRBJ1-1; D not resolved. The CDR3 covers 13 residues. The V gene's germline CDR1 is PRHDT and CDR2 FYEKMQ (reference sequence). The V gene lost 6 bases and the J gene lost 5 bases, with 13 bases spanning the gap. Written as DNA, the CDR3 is TGTGCCAGCAGTTCGGGCGAGTGGACTGAAGCTTTCTTT. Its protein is CASSSGEWTEAFF. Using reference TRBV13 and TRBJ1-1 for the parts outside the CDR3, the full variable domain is AAGVIQSPRHLIKEKRETATLKCYPIPRHDTVYWYQQGPGQDPQFLISFYEKMQSDKGSIPDRFSAQQFSDYHSELNMSSLELGDSALYFCASSSGEWTEAFFGQGTRLTVV.

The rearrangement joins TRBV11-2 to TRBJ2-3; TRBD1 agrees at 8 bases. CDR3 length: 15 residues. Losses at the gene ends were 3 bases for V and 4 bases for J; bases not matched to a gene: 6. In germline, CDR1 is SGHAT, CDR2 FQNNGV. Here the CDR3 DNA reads TGTGCCAGCAGCTTCTCCGGACAGGGCGCAGATACGCAGTATTTT. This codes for CASSFSGQGADTQYF.

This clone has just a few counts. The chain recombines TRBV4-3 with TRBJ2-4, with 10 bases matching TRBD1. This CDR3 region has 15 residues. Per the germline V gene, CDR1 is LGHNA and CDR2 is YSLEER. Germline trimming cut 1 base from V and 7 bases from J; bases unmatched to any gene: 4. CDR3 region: CASSQGDRGWNIQYF. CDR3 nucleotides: TGCGCCAGCAGCCAAGGGGACAGGGGATGGAACATTCAGTACTTC.

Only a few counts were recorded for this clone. CDR3 loop: CASGTSGYEQYF. As DNA, the CDR3 is TGTGCCAGCGGGACTAGCGGCTACGAGCAGTACTTC. The chain couples TRBV2 to TRBJ2-5; TRBD2 matches 11 bases. The end of the DNA aligns better with TRBJ2-7, so the J call may be wrong. Germline assignment: CDR1 SNHLY and CDR2 FYNNEI. The CDR3 is 12 residues long.

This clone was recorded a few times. CDR3 coding DNA: TGTGCCAGTAGTATCAACATGGGGGCGAACACCGGGGAGCTGTTTTTT. Translating gives CASSINMGANTGELFF. This chain links TRBV19 with TRBJ2-2; perhaps D is TRBD1 or TRBD2 (5 bases each). V was shortened by 3 bases and J by 0 bases, with 11 bases between the two germline ends. The CDR3 loop spans 16 amino acids. Germline CDR1 is LNHDA and CDR2 is SQIVND (reference sequence).

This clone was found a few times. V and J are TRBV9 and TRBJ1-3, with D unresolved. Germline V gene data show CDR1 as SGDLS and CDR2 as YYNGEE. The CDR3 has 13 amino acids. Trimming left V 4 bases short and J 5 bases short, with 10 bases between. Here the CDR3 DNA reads TGTGCCAGCAGCTCCACAGTGAGAAACACCATATATTTT. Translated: CASSSTVRNTIYF.

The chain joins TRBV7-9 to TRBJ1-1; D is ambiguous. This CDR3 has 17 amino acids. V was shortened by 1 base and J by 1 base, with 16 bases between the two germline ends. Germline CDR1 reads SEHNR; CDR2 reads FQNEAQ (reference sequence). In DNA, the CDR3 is TGTGCCAGCAGCTTAGGGGAAGGTGGCAGATCGAACACTGAAGCTTTCTTT. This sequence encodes CASSLGEGGRSNTEAFF. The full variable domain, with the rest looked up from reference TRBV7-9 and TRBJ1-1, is DTGVSQNPRHKITKRGQNVTFRCDPISEHNRLYWYRQTLGQGPEFLTYFQNEAQLEKSRLLSDRFSAERPKGSFSTLEIQRTEQGDSAMYLCASSLGEGGRSNTEAFFGQGTRLTVV.